The clone carrying this T cell receptor (beta chain) was seen a few times. What it recognizes is unknown. This sample was taken from a study of post-analysis software for immune sequencing data. The library was made from cDNA and included unique molecular identifiers. Via MiXCR, TCRdb re-called the PCR reads, giving one row per CDR3 protein. The sample has around 440,000 distinct CDR3 sequences, roughly 45% seen once. Overall study findings and caveats: Samples from one preparation batch, clustered by F measure, grouped strongly together. About 5 TRBV segments, including TRBV5-6, TRBV5-1 and TRBV20-1, were more frequent in patients than controls.

V shed 4 bases and J shed 4 bases, with 11 bases lying between them. The CDR3 consists of 13 residues. The origin of this receptor is a girl under 18 with multiple sclerosis. The chain couples TRBV12-3 or TRBV12-4 to TRBJ2-7; D might be TRBD1 (5 bases). The sample taken for sequencing was blood. In DNA form, the CDR3 reads TGTGCCAGCAGTTATCACAGGAATTACGAGCAGTACTTC. Its translation: CASSYHRNYEQYF.